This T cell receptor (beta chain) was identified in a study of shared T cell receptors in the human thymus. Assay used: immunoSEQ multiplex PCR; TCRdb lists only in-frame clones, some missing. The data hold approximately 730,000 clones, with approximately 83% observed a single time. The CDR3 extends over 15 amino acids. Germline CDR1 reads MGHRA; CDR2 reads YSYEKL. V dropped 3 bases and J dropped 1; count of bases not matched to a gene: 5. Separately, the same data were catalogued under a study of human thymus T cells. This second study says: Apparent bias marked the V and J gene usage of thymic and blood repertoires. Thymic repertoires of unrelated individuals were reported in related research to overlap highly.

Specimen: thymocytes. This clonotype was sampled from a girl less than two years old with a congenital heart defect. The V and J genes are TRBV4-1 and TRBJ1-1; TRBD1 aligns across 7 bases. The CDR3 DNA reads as TGCGCCAGCAGCCAGATAAACAGGGGGAACACTGAAGCTTTCTTT. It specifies CASSQINRGNTEAFF.